The table lists the clone carrying this T cell receptor beta chain with a count of one. The sample carries other DNA sequences with the same CDR3. This entry belongs to a study of cytomegalovirus exposure and HLA in healthy donors. PCR primers comprised 60 Vbeta and 13 Jbeta primers. Some clones are missing from TCRdb's copy, which holds only in-frame ones; the method was immunoSEQ multiplex PCR. This sample has more than 150,000 clones, with 75% found just once. In germline, CDR1 is MDHEN, CDR2 SYDVKM. Trimming took 8 bases from V and 0 from J, leaving 8 bases between them. The CDR3 consists of 14 residues.

Sequenced: PBMCs. This TCR was sampled from a woman aged 40-49 years in good health and CMV-seropositive. V gene TRBV28 combines with J gene TRBJ2-6; no clear D gene. The CDR3: CASRLSSGANVLTF. Here the CDR3 DNA reads TGTGCCAGCCGTCTGAGCTCTGGGGCCAACGTCCTGACTTTC.